These 5 T cell receptor beta chains were all obtained from the same sample, sequenced in a study of T cells in tumors after PD-1 blockade. Sequenced by immunoSEQ multiplex PCR; TCRdb stores in-frame clones only, minus some. Of approximately 48,000 clones in the sample, roughly 80% were seen once. Sample: PBMCs, taken before anti-PD-1 treatment. These receptors came from a human donor with basal cell carcinoma.

The chain is built from TRBV24-1 and TRBJ2-2; no firm D call. CDR1 is KGHDR, CDR2 SFDVKD, per germline. Trimming took 2 bases from V and 5 from J, leaving 8 bases between them. The length of the CDR3 is 14 residues. CDR3 sequence reads: CATSDSWSTGELFF. In nucleotides, the CDR3 is TGTGCCACCAGTGATTCATGGTCTACCGGGGAGCTGTTTTTT.

This clone came up once. The chain is built from TRBV11-3 and TRBJ2-2; no clear D. V was cut by 5 bases and J by 4 bases, with 11 bases left in between. The length of the CDR3 is 14 residues. CDR1 and CDR2 from the germline V gene are SGHNT and YENEEA. DNA for the CDR3: TGTGCCAGCAGCCCAGGCAGTCCCACCGGGGAGCTGTTTTTT. Its protein product is CASSPGSPTGELFF.

This chain joins TRBV24-1 and TRBJ2-1; D ambiguous. The CDR3 loop spans 14 amino acids. Trimming took 7 bases from V and 0 from J, leaving 9 bases between them. The germline CDR1 and CDR2 sequences are KGHDR and SFDVKD. The DNA of the CDR3 is TGTGCCACCAGCAGCACCGCCTCCTACAATGAGCAGTTCTTC. Translated: CATSSTASYNEQFF.

V gene TRBV19 combines with J gene TRBJ1-2, with a tentative D call TRBD1 (5 bases). CDR1 and CDR2 from the germline V gene are LNHDA and SQIVND (reference sequence). The V gene lost 6 bases and the J gene lost 4 bases, with 12 bases spanning the gap. The CDR3 has 13 residues. CDR3 protein: CASSPGPTYGYTF. The CDR3 bases are TGTGCCAGTAGCCCGGGACCTACCTATGGCTACACCTTC.

This chain connects TRBV14 to TRBJ2-7; D unclear. Germline V CDR1 and CDR2: SGHDN, FVKESK. Trimming cost V 4 bases and J 1 base, with 14 bases left between them. The CDR3 sequence is 15 residues long. CDR3 nucleotides: TGTGCCAGCAGCCCTTACGACTGGGATTCCTACGAGCAGTACTTC. Protein: CASSPYDWDSYEQYF.